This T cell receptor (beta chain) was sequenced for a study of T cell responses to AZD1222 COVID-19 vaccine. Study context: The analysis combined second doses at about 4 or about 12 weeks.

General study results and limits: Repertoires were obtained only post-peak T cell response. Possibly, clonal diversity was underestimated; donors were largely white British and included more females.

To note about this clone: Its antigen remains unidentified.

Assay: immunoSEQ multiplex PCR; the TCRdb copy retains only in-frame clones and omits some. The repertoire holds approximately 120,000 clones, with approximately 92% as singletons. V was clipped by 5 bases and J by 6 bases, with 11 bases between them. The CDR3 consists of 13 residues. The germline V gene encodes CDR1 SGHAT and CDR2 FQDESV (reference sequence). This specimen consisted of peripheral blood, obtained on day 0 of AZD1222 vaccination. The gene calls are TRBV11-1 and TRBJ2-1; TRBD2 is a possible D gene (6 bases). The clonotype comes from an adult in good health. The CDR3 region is CASSRRDSNEQFF. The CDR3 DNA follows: TGTGCCAGCAGCCGTCGGGACTCCAATGAGCAGTTCTTC.